This T cell receptor beta chain was retrieved from a study of blood T cell repertoires in COVID-19. Whole-study context: Donors in the United States, Italy and Spain gave samples during acute or convalescent COVID-19. PBMCs, B-cell-depleted T cells, or T cells were the source of the cDNA or gDNA that made up the material.

Under the authors' procedure: Estimates of nucleated cell counts were drawn from the amplification of reference gene primers. Data came from immunoSEQ multiplex PCR; TCRdb stores just in-frame clones and leaves some out. V, J and clone size were drawn from that table, and D and trimming were deduced from the DNA. Of about 190,000 clones listed, around 79% were seen once; the top ten hold around a sixth. The CDR3 has 15 residues. Germline-derived CDR1 and CDR2 are GTSNPN and SVGIG (reference sequence). V lost 4 bases to trimming and J lost 2 bases, with 16 bases between them. The chain recombines TRBV30 with TRBJ2-3, with a tentative D call TRBD1 (6 bases). The source material was peripheral blood. This TCR came from a man aged 60 to 69 with active or convalescent COVID-19. The CDR3 region has the DNA TGTGCCTGGAAGGTCTGGGGGCGACCCACAGATACGCAGTATTTT. Translation gives CAWKVWGRPTDTQYF.